The sequence of this T cell receptor beta chain was determined in a study of T cell repertoires in cytomegalovirus infection. This clonotype showed up just a few times. No antigen is known for it. TCRdb redid the calling of the reads with MiXCR, one entry per CDR3 protein. Of about 500,000 distinct CDR3 sequences listed, more than 30% are singletons. The sequences come from cultured PBMCs, collected from culture after CMV antigen stimulation. This receptor was identified in a human donor in good health (CMV status not recorded). Some clones in this sample may be carry-over from other donors' samples.

DNA of the CDR3: TGTGCCACGCTTGGATGGCGGGGTGGTACTGAAGCTTTCTTT. The encoded protein is CATLGWRGGTEAFF. V and J are TRBV12-3 or TRBV12-4 and TRBJ1-1; no definite D call. Trimming shortened V by 10 bases and J by 5 bases, and 20 bases separated the two germline ends. The CDR3 length is 14 residues.